Each of the 32 T cell receptor beta chains below was sequenced from the same sample in a study of identical twins. TCRdb independently ran MiXCR on the 5' RACE reads; one entry per CDR3 protein. The sample yields 500,000 to 650,000 distinct CDR3 sequences, approximately 20% seen once. This same sample was also taken into another study, of yellow fever vaccine responses in identical twins.

The sample was CD4+ T cells sorted from blood. Receptors were obtained from a woman between 18 and 29 years old in good health.

This clonotype was found a few times. The chain carries TRBV3-1 and TRBJ2-1; 7 bases align to TRBD1. V was clipped by 2 bases and J by 0 bases; unmatched bases: 4. Per germline, CDR1 LGHDT and CDR2 YNNKEL (reference sequence). The CDR3 runs 16 residues. The CDR3 DNA reads TGTGCCAGCAGCCAATCGGACAGGCGCTCCTACAATGAGCAGTTCTTC. Its translation is CASSQSDRRSYNEQFF.

The V and J genes are TRBV20-1 and TRBJ1-1; D unclear. The V gene lost 6 bases and the J gene lost 2 bases, with 7 bases spanning the gap. Germline V gives CDR1 DFQATT, CDR2 SNEGSKA (reference sequence). CDR3 length: 11 amino acids. The CDR3 sequence is CSAEHNTEAFF. CDR3 DNA: TGCAGTGCGGAACACAACACTGAAGCTTTCTTT.

In nucleotides, the CDR3 is TGTGCCGTATGGGGTGAACATGAGCAGTTCTTC. It translates to CAVWGEHEQFF. This chain uses TRBV12-3 or TRBV12-4 with TRBJ2-1; no reliable D call. Between the trimmed V and J ends, which lost 11 bases and 8 bases, there was a span of 13 bases. The CDR3 is made up of 11 amino acids.

The chain has TRBV7-2 and TRBJ2-7; 8 nucleotides align to TRBD1. The CDR3 spans 15 residues. The V and J ends lost 3 bases and 4 bases, in that order; junction bases with no gene match: 8. CDR1 is SGHTA, CDR2 FQGNSA, per germline. The CDR3 bases are TGTGCCAGCAGCTTTAGGGCAGGGGGCAGTTACGAGCAGTACTTC. It translates to CASSFRAGGSYEQYF. The variable domain in full, with the rest retrieved from reference TRBV7-2 and TRBJ2-7, is GAGVSQSPSNKVTEKGKDVELRCDPISGHTALYWYRQSLGQGLEFLIYFQGNSAPDKSGLPSDRFSAERTGGSVSTLTIQRTQQEDSAVYLCASSFRAGGSYEQYFGPGTRLTVT.

The rearrangement links TRBV28 to TRBJ2-5; D is ambiguous. This CDR3 region has 15 residues. Germline V gives CDR1 MDHEN, CDR2 SYDVKM. V lost 5 bases and J 9 bases, leaving 22 bases between the germline ends. The CDR3 nucleotides are TGTGCCAGCAGTATGCTGTCCGGTATCCTTCAGGCCCAGTACTTC. It translates to CASSMLSGILQAQYF.

This clonotype was found a few times. The chain links TRBV28 to TRBJ1-2; D might be TRBD1 (5 bases). Germline V gene lookup returns CDR1 MDHEN and CDR2 SYDVKM. With 8 bases removed from V and 1 base from J, the gap between germline ends came to 14 bases. The CDR3 consists of 14 residues. This chain's CDR3 is CASRLGAVNYGYTF. CDR3 sequence (DNA): TGTGCCAGCCGGCTCGGGGCGGTTAACTATGGCTACACCTTC.

The rearrangement uses TRBV5-1 and TRBJ2-2; tentatively, D is TRBD2 (5 bases). Trimming stripped 4 bases from V and 1 base from J, with 14 bases between. Germline CDR1 SGHRS, CDR2 YFSETQ. The CDR3 spans 16 residues. The CDR3 nucleotides read TGCGCCAGCAGCACGAGGACCGGGATGAACACCGGGGAGCTGTTTTTT. It is translated as CASSTRTGMNTGELFF. The full variable domain, completed using reference TRBV5-1 and TRBJ2-2, is KAGVTQTPRYLIKTRGQQVTLSCSPISGHRSVSWYQQTPGQGLQFLFEYFSETQRNKGNFPGRFSGRQFSNSRSEMNVSTLELGDSALYLCASSTRTGMNTGELFFGEGSRLTVL.

The chain joins TRBV12-5 to TRBJ2-1; D perhaps matches TRBD2 (5 bases). The CDR3 is made up of 12 amino acids. V lost 2 bases and J lost 8, with 7 bases in between. From germline, CDR1 is LGHNT and CDR2 FRNRAP. The CDR3 here is CASGLTSYEQFF. CDR3 nucleotide sequence: TGTGCTAGTGGTTTGACTAGTTATGAGCAGTTCTTC. Complete variable domain (other parts from reference TRBV12-5 and TRBJ2-1): DARVTQTPRHKVTEMGQEVTMRCQPILGHNTVFWYRQTMMQGLELLAYFRNRAPLDDSGMPKDRFSAEMPDATLATLKIQPSEPRDSAVYFCASGLTSYEQFFGPGTRLTVL.

The rearrangement joins TRBV27 to TRBJ1-2; the D is unclear. The CDR3 spans 15 residues. Per germline, CDR1 MNHEY and CDR2 SMNVEV (reference sequence). V shed 3 bases and J shed 3 bases, with 14 bases lying between them. The chain's CDR3 is CASSLFPTRDYGYTF. The CDR3 DNA reads as TGTGCCAGCAGTTTGTTTCCCACGAGGGACTATGGCTACACCTTC.

In this sample, this clonotype turned up a few times. J is TRBJ1-2 and V is TRBV20-1, with D hard to call. CDR1 is DFQATT and CDR2 is SNEGSKA in the germline V gene (reference sequence). Trimming stripped 6 bases from V and 4 bases from J, with 15 bases between. The CDR3 sequence is 13 residues long. The chain's CDR3 is CSATTVPLYGYTF. The CDR3, as DNA: TGCAGTGCCACCACGGTCCCCCTCTATGGCTACACCTTC.

V usage is TRBV7-2 and J usage is TRBJ2-1, with D hard to call. The V end lost 1 base, the J end lost 6 bases, and 19 bases lay between the germline ends. The CDR3 spans 17 residues. Germline lookup yields CDR1 SGHTA and CDR2 FQGNSA. The CDR3 protein is CASSLGPSVVRSNEQFF. CDR3 nucleotide sequence: TGTGCCAGCAGCTTAGGGCCTTCTGTAGTTAGGAGCAATGAGCAGTTCTTC.

The count of this clonotype is one. The rearrangement joins TRBV19 to TRBJ2-2, with D tentatively TRBD1 (5 bases). The germline V gene has CDR1 LNHDA and CDR2 SQIVND (reference sequence). V lost 4 bases and J 4 bases, leaving 16 bases between the germline ends. The CDR3 consists of 16 residues. The CDR3 loop is CASSTPGQGTTGELFF. The CDR3 region has the DNA TGTGCCAGTAGTACCCCGGGCCAGGGTACCACCGGGGAGCTGTTTTTT.

The V and J genes are TRBV20-1 and TRBJ2-7, with D unclear. The CDR3 consists of 11 residues. Deletions cut 2 bases from V and 2 bases from J, with 4 bases between. Germline CDR1 DFQATT, CDR2 SNEGSKA (reference sequence). The chain's CDR3 is CSARNAYEQYV. CDR3 DNA sequence: TGCAGTGCTAGAAATGCCTACGAGCAGTACGTC.

The chain links TRBV7-2 to TRBJ2-2; D may be TRBD2 (6 bases). The CDR3 extends over 13 amino acids. Germline V gene lookup returns CDR1 SGHTA and CDR2 FQGNSA. The V gene lost 6 bases and the J gene lost 7 bases, with 12 bases spanning the gap. The CDR3 DNA reads TGTGCCAGCAGGCCAGCGGGTGTCGGGGAGCTGTTTTTT. It is translated as CASRPAGVGELFF.

The table lists this clonotype with a few counts. V is TRBV15 and J is TRBJ1-2, with unresolved D. The CDR3 spans 13 residues. Trimming stripped 1 base from V and 6 bases from J, with 9 bases between. Germline values: CDR1 LNHNV, CDR2 YYDKDF (reference sequence). In DNA form, the CDR3 reads TGTGCCACCAGCAGAGTATTGTCTGATGGCTACACCTTC. It encodes CATSRVLSDGYTF.

The V gene is TRBV6-1, the J gene TRBJ2-1, with a weak D call TRBD1 (6 bases). Germline V gene data show CDR1 as MNHNS and CDR2 as SASEGT. The CDR3 extends over 14 amino acids. Trimming shortened V by 6 bases and J by 6 bases, and 15 bases separated the two germline ends. CDR3: CASREDSVSNEQFF. The CDR3 DNA reads TGTGCCAGCAGGGAGGACAGTGTCTCCAATGAGCAGTTCTTC.

The gene calls are TRBV20-1 and TRBJ2-7, with D unclear. V dropped 4 bases and J dropped 0 bases, with 10 bases sitting between them. This CDR3 contains 13 residues. Germline CDR1 DFQATT, CDR2 SNEGSKA (reference sequence). The CDR3 region has the DNA TGCAGTGCTATTCGGGCGAGCTCCTACGAGCAGTACTTC. Translated, it gives CSAIRASSYEQYF.

This clonotype has at least ten counts. This chain links TRBV24-1 with TRBJ2-1; a possible D gene is TRBD2 (5 bases). The CDR3 contains 15 residues. Germline assignment: CDR1 KGHDR and CDR2 SFDVKD. V lost 2 bases and J lost 5, with 12 bases in between. The CDR3 region has the DNA TGTGCCACCAGTGATTCTGGACTTGGGAACAATGAGCAGTTCTTC. As protein: CATSDSGLGNNEQFF.

The gene calls are TRBV12-3 or TRBV12-4 and TRBJ1-5; 8 bases are a match to TRBD1. V trimming: 5 bases; J trimming: 7 bases; junction bases outside the gene matches: 10. This CDR3 comprises 15 residues. The CDR3 here is CASSVGQGRWQPQHF. Here the CDR3 DNA reads TGTGCCAGCAGTGTTGGACAGGGAAGATGGCAGCCCCAGCATTTT.

This clonotype was seen more than once but under ten times. The chain uses TRBV20-1 and TRBJ2-1; TRBD2 might be the D (5 bases). Trimming pared 1 base from V and 0 bases from J, leaving 19 bases between. The CDR3 runs to 18 residues. Looked up from germline, CDR1 is DFQATT and CDR2 is SNEGSKA (reference sequence). For the CDR3, the DNA is TGCAGTGCTAGAGGAGACGGCAAACGGACTCTCTCCTACAATGAGCAGTTCTTC. This codes for CSARGDGKRTLSYNEQFF.

V gene TRBV10-1 combines with J gene TRBJ2-7; 15 bases align to TRBD2. This CDR3 region has 16 residues. Per germline, CDR1 WNHNN and CDR2 SYGVQD (reference sequence). The V gene end was trimmed by 2 bases and the J gene end by 4 bases; junction bases not matched to a gene: 3. The CDR3 sequence: CASSEAGTSGRYEQYF. DNA for the CDR3: TGCGCCAGCAGTGAGGCCGGGACTAGCGGGAGGTACGAGCAGTACTTC.

V is TRBV20-1 and J is TRBJ2-3, with 7 bases lining up with TRBD2. V lost 5 bases to trimming and J lost 6 bases; unmatched junction nucleotides: 14. The CDR3 is made up of 15 amino acids. Per germline, CDR1 DFQATT and CDR2 SNEGSKA (reference sequence). CDR3 sequence reads: CSAAVKGGVVDTQYF. CDR3 in DNA: TGCAGTGCTGCCGTTAAGGGAGGGGTCGTCGATACGCAGTATTTT.

The V call is TRBV20-1, the J call TRBJ2-5; no clear D. Germline V gene data show CDR1 as DFQATT and CDR2 as SNEGSKA (reference sequence). The ends were cut back, 0 bases at V and 5 bases at J, with 13 bases in the middle. This CDR3 contains 14 residues. The DNA for the CDR3 is TGCAGTGCTAGAGAGCACGGCCTCACCGAGACCCAGTACTTC. Encoded protein: CSAREHGLTETQYF.

The chain combines TRBV29-1 with TRBJ2-1; 11 nucleotides line up with TRBD2. The CDR3 is 15 residues long. V lost 2 bases and J lost 7; bases outside the gene matches: 7. Germline lookup yields CDR1 SQVTM and CDR2 ANQGSEA. This CDR3 is CSVESGTSGRNEQFF. CDR3 coding DNA: TGCAGCGTTGAATCTGGGACTAGCGGCAGGAATGAGCAGTTCTTC.

The rearrangement uses TRBV19 and TRBJ2-2; the match to TRBD1 covers 7 bases. Germline lookup yields CDR1 LNHDA and CDR2 SQIVND (reference sequence). The CDR3 sequence is 15 residues long. V lost 5 bases to trimming and J lost 6 bases; unmatched junction nucleotides: 9. DNA of the CDR3: TGTGCCAGTAGTCCCCGAGACAGGGCTGCCGGGGAGCTGTTTTTT. As protein: CASSPRDRAAGELFF.

The gene calls are TRBV28 and TRBJ2-7, with D hard to call. The CDR3 runs 13 residues. Trimming pared 5 bases from V and 5 bases from J, leaving 13 bases between. Per the germline V gene, CDR1 is MDHEN and CDR2 is SYDVKM. CDR3 in DNA: TGTGCCAGCAGTCCCTGGACGGATAACGAGCAGTACTTC. As protein: CASSPWTDNEQYF. Complete variable domain (other parts from reference TRBV28 and TRBJ2-7): DVKVTQSSRYLVKRTGEKVFLECVQDMDHENMFWYRQDPGLGLRLIYFSYDVKMKEKGDIPEGYSVSREKKERFSLILESASTNQTSMYLCASSPWTDNEQYFGPGTRLTVT.

This clonotype was counted between two and nine times. The rearrangement links TRBV2 to TRBJ1-2; TRBD1 agrees at 10 bases. The CDR3 covers 14 residues. Germline trimming cut 9 bases from V and 8 bases from J; bases unmatched to any gene: 12. CDR1 and CDR2 from the germline V gene are SNHLY and FYNNEI. This CDR3 is CASRQGASEGGYTF. As DNA, the CDR3 is TGTGCCAGTAGACAGGGGGCGTCGGAAGGAGGCTACACCTTC.

The genes are TRBV5-1 and TRBJ2-7, with TRBD1 as a possible D gene (5 bases). This CDR3 comprises 14 residues. The germline V gene encodes CDR1 SGHRS and CDR2 YFSETQ. The V and J ends lost 7 bases and 2 bases respectively, with 16 bases between them. CDR3 sequence: CASQKETVPYEQYF. The CDR3 DNA reads TGCGCCAGCCAGAAGGAGACAGTCCCCTACGAGCAGTACTTC. The full variable domain, with the rest looked up from reference TRBV5-1 and TRBJ2-7, is KAGVTQTPRYLIKTRGQQVTLSCSPISGHRSVSWYQQTPGQGLQFLFEYFSETQRNKGNFPGRFSGRQFSNSRSEMNVSTLELGDSALYLCASQKETVPYEQYFGPGTRLTVT.

The V gene is TRBV3-1, the J gene TRBJ2-5; TRBD2 might be the D (7 bases). From germline, CDR1 is LGHDT and CDR2 YNNKEL (reference sequence). The CDR3 is 14 amino acids. Trimming shortened V by 8 bases and J by 2 bases, and 15 bases separated the two germline ends. CDR3 DNA: TGTGCCAGCGGAGATAGGGGGGGGCAAGAGACCCAGTACTTC. Residues: CASGDRGGQETQYF.

The V gene is TRBV9, the J gene TRBJ2-5; D uncertain. The V gene's germline CDR1 is SGDLS and CDR2 YYNGEE. The CDR3 covers 13 residues. Trimming took 4 bases from V and 6 from J, leaving 13 bases between them. The CDR3 region has the DNA TGTGCCAGCAGCAATTCGGGCCTCAAGACCCAGTACTTC. Its translation is CASSNSGLKTQYF.

The rearrangement links TRBV27 to TRBJ2-5; 14 bases align to TRBD2. The CDR3 length is 16 residues. Per germline, CDR1 MNHEY and CDR2 SMNVEV (reference sequence). V lost 10 bases, J lost 4 bases, and 11 bases stayed unmatched. The DNA of the CDR3 is TGTGCCACCACCACCAGACTAGCGGGAGGGGTAGAGACCCAGTACTTC. This encodes CATTTRLAGGVETQYF.

The CDR3 protein is CASSGLDGELFF. In nucleotides, the CDR3 is TGTGCCAGCAGCGGACTGGACGGGGAGCTGTTTTTT. This chain uses TRBV5-4 with TRBJ2-2; maybe TRBD2 (5 bases). This CDR3 is built from 12 residues. Looked up from germline, CDR1 is SGHNT and CDR2 is YYREEE (reference sequence). V was cut by 4 bases and J by 7 bases, with 8 bases left in between. Supplemented by reference TRBV5-4 and TRBJ2-2, the full variable domain reads ETGVTQSPTHLIKTRGQQVTLRCSSQSGHNTVSWYQQALGQGPQFIFQYYREEENGRGNFPPRFSGLQFPNYSSELNVNALELDDSALYLCASSGLDGELFFGEGSRLTVL.